These T cell receptor beta chains were read from a single sample in a study of shared clonotypes between healthy human individuals. The table came from immunoSEQ multiplex PCR; TCRdb's copy has only in-frame clones and leaves some out. The data show around 2.1 million clones, around 95% seen once. The specimen sequenced was naive CD4+ T cells sorted from blood. The receptors derive from a man between 18 and 29 years old in good health. Both conserved end residues are part of each CDR3. Fields, in order: D gene, J gene, V gene, clone size, CDR3 DNA, CDR3 protein. The D gene is left open where the match is weak. The size entry is marked missing in some rows and otherwise reads once, few, many or a size class.

- TRBJ1-1 TRBV12-5 - TGTGCTAGTGCCGGGGGGCGCAAAAACACTGAAGCTTTCTTT CASAGGRKNTEAFF
- TRBJ1-1 TRBV4-1 - TGCGCCAGCAGCCAAGATTTGGGGGAGGGCTACTTGAACACTGAAGCTTTCTTT CASSQDLGEGYLNTEAFF
- TRBJ1-4 TRBV9 - TGTGCCAGCAGCGTAGGACAGAGGGACGAAAAACTGTTTTTT CASSVGQRDEKLFF
- TRBJ2-7 TRBV28 - TGTGCCAGCAGTTTGGGGGGGGCTCGCGAGCAGTACTTC CASSLGGAREQYF
- TRBJ2-7 TRBV7-2 - TGTGCCAGCAGCTTAAAACCAGCGGGCTCCTACGAGCAGTACTTC CASSLKPAGSYEQYF
- TRBJ1-1 TRBV19 - TGTGCCAGTAGTACGGGCTACACTGAAGCTTTCTTT CASSTGYTEAFF
- TRBJ1-1 TRBV29-1 few TGCAGCGTTGAAAGGGAACGGGCTTTCTTT CSVERERAFF
- TRBJ2-3 TRBV19 - TGTGCCAGTAGTAAACAGGGCTTCACAGATACGCAGTATTTT CASSKQGFTDTQYF
- TRBJ2-3 TRBV29-1 - TGCAGCGTTGTGGGTAGGAGCACAGATACGCAGTATTTT CSVVGRSTDTQYF
TRBD2 TRBJ2-5 TRBV11-2 - TGTGCCAGCAGCCACTTTAGCGGGAGTGAGACCCAGTACTTC CASSHFSGSETQYF
- TRBJ1-4 TRBV11-3 - TGTGCCAGCAGCTCCGGGGGTGACGAAAAACTGTTTTTT CASSSGGDEKLFF
TRBD2 TRBJ2-7 TRBV6-1 few TGTGCCAGCAGTGAAGGATCCGGGACTAACTACGAGCAGTACTTC CASSEGSGTNYEQYF
- TRBJ1-1 TRBV7-9 - TGTGCCAGCAGCTTAAGGTCGCGCCCAGCTTTCTTT CASSLRSRPAFF
TRBD1 TRBJ1-1 TRBV19 - TGTGCCAGTAGCCTCGGGACAGCTTTACCCCTCGCTGAAGCTTTCTTT CASSLGTALPLAEAFF
- TRBJ1-3 TRBV5-1 - TGCGCCAGCAGCTTAGAGGGGCCGGGAAACACCATATATTTT CASSLEGPGNTIYF
- TRBJ2-7 TRBV29-1 - TGCAGCGTTGTCCGCCAGAGCTCCTACGAGCAGTACTTC CSVVRQSSYEQYF
- TRBJ2-7 TRBV5-5 - TGTGCCAGCAGCCCCAGGGAAGAGCAGTACTTC CASSPREEQYF
- TRBJ1-6 TRBV6-1 - TGTGCCAGCAGTGGTACAGGGAGTTCACCCCTCCACTTT CASSGTGSSPLHF
- TRBJ1-6 TRBV30 - TGTGCCTGGAGATTAAATTCACCCCTCCACTTT CAWRLNSPLHF
- TRBJ1-3 TRBV5-1 - TGCGCCAGCAGCTTGGGAACGGGGACCGGGGGAAACACCATATATTTT CASSLGTGTGGNTIYF
- TRBJ1-3 TRBV5-4 - TGTGCCAGCAGCTTGGACAGACCCGGAAACACCATATATTTT CASSLDRPGNTIYF
- TRBJ2-5 TRBV7-7 - TGTGCTAGCAGCTTGGGCAGGGGCCAGCACGAGACCCAGTACTTC CASSLGRGQHETQYF
- TRBJ1-5 TRBV6-6 - TGTGCCAGCAGTTACGCCCAGGGGAGCAATCAGCCCCAGCATTTT CASSYAQGSNQPQHF
TRBD1 TRBJ1-4 TRBV6-5 few TGTGCCAGCAGACCGAACAGGGGGCGAGGTGAAAAACTGTTTTTT CASRPNRGRGEKLFF
- TRBJ1-2 TRBV6-1 - TGTGCCAGCAGTGGACCCGGGTATGGCTACACCTTC CASSGPGYGYTF
TRBD2 TRBJ2-7 TRBV5-1 - TGCGCCAGCAGCTTTACGACTAGCGGGAGGGGACTGGAAGGTCGGGGCTACGAGCAGTACTTC CASSFTTSGRGLEGRGYEQYF
- TRBJ1-2 TRBV5-4 - TGTGCCAGCAGCTTGGGTGGGGGCCGCTATGGCTACACCTTC CASSLGGGRYGYTF
TRBD1 TRBJ1-5 TRBV7-8 - TGTGCCAGCAGCTTAGCCAGGGGGCTTCAGCCCCAGCATTTT CASSLARGLQPQHF
TRBD1 TRBJ1-4 TRBV6-8 once TGTGCCAGCAGTTACCGCAGGGGGGGTGGGTACGTCCATGAAAAACTGTTTTTT CASSYRRGGGYVHEKLFF
TRBD1 TRBJ1-6 TRBV28 - TGTGCCAGCACAGGGGGAAATTCACCCCTCCACTTT CASTGGNSPLHF
- TRBJ1-1 TRBV10-2 once TGCGCCAGCAGTGAGCAAAACACTGAAGCTTTCTTT CASSEQNTEAFF